The present TCR beta chain was sequenced within a study of blood T cell repertoires in COVID-19. The wider study: The study drew acute and convalescent COVID-19 samples from the United States, Italy and Spain. T cells, B-cell-depleted T cells, or PBMCs supplied cDNA or gDNA.

The V and J ends lost 5 bases and 5 bases respectively, with 19 bases between them. The length of the CDR3 is 15 residues. Germline V gene sequence: CDR1 SGHVS, CDR2 FNYEAQ. Produced via immunoSEQ multiplex PCR; TCRdb's table is partial and in-frame only. The sample has 250,000 or so clones; 90% are singletons. The chain has TRBV7-6 and TRBJ2-7; tentative D call: TRBD2 (6 bases). The sample consisted of peripheral blood. The receptor was isolated from a woman aged 60 to 75 with COVID-19, enrolled during active disease. The CDR3 is CASSPSGSGIHEQYF. The CDR3 DNA reads as TGTGCCAGCAGCCCGTCCGGGAGCGGCATCCACGAGCAGTACTTC.